The rows below give T cell receptor beta chains drawn from one sample of a study of T cells after yellow fever vaccination. A single record per CDR3 protein comes from TCRdb applying MiXCR to the 5' RACE reads. The data show roughly 320,000 distinct CDR3 sequences, about 10% seen once. The specimen comprised CD4+ T cells sorted from PBMCs, sampled 45 days after the yellow fever booster vaccination. These receptors were obtained from a man aged 18 to 35 who received the YFV17D yellow fever vaccine. CDR3s include the opening cysteine and the closing phenylalanine or tryptophan. The D gene is left open where the match is weak. Only part of the rows carry a size: once, few, many, or a class if the clone is expanded.

D: NA; V: TRBV27; length: 15; size: NA; J: TRBJ2-5; DNA: TGTGCCAGCAGTACCGTGGGACTTTTCCAAGAGACCCAGTACTTC; CDR3: CASSTVGLFQETQYF
D: NA; V: TRBV5-5; length: 14; size: few; J: TRBJ1-2; DNA: TGTGCCAGCAGCTCGGCCAGTACCCTCTATGGCTACACCTTC; CDR3: CASSSASTLYGYTF
D: NA; V: TRBV30; length: 11; size: NA; J: TRBJ2-7; DNA: TGTGCCTGGAGTGGGAACTACGAGCAGTACTTC; CDR3: CAWSGNYEQYF
D: TRBD1; V: TRBV5-4; length: 13; size: NA; J: TRBJ2-5; DNA: TGTGCCAGCAGCTCTACAGGGGGTCAGACCCAGTACTTC; CDR3: CASSSTGGQTQYF
D: TRBD2; V: TRBV12-3/TRBV12-4; length: 14; size: NA; J: TRBJ2-5; DNA: TGTGCCAGCAGTTGGGGACTAGGGGGGGAGACCCAGTACTTC; CDR3: CASSWGLGGETQYF
D: TRBD2; V: TRBV20-1; length: 13; size: few; J: TRBJ2-3; DNA: TGCAGTGCTAGACCGGCGGGGGTAGATACGCAGTATTTT; CDR3: CSARPAGVDTQYF
D: NA; V: TRBV7-8; length: 13; size: many; J: TRBJ1-5; DNA: TGTGCCAGCAGCTTAGACCGATATCAGCCCCAGCATTTT; CDR3: CASSLDRYQPQHF
D: NA; V: TRBV6-2/TRBV6-3; length: 16; size: NA; J: TRBJ2-3; DNA: TGTGCCAGCAGTTACGGGGGGTCGTATCGCACAGATACGCAGTATTTT; CDR3: CASSYGGSYRTDTQYF
D: TRBD1; V: TRBV6-6; length: 15; size: NA; J: TRBJ2-3; DNA: TGTGCCAGCAGACCCGGGACAGGACGCACAGATACGCAGTATTTT; CDR3: CASRPGTGRTDTQYF
D: NA; V: TRBV27; length: 16; size: NA; J: TRBJ2-5; DNA: TGTGCCAGCAGCCCCGGGCGCTCGACCGGGGATGAGACCCAGTACTTC; CDR3: CASSPGRSTGDETQYF
D: TRBD1; V: TRBV25-1; length: 13; size: few; J: TRBJ2-2; DNA: TGTGCCAGCCAGAGGACAGGTGCAGGGGAGCTGTTTTTT; CDR3: CASQRTGAGELFF
D: TRBD1; V: TRBV15; length: 14; size: many; J: TRBJ1-1; DNA: TGTGCCACCAGCAAAAGACAGGGATATACTGAAGCTTTCTTT; CDR3: CATSKRQGYTEAFF
D: NA; V: TRBV7-3; length: 14; size: few; J: TRBJ2-3; DNA: TGTGCCAGCAGCTTAGACGGGGCTGACGATACGCAGTATTTT; CDR3: CASSLDGADDTQYF
D: NA; V: TRBV6-1; length: 15; size: few; J: TRBJ2-3; DNA: TGTGCCAGCAGAAGGGGCCAGGGAACCACAGATACGCAGTATTTT; CDR3: CASRRGQGTTDTQYF
D: TRBD2; V: TRBV4-2; length: 17; size: NA; J: TRBJ2-1; DNA: TGTGCCAGCAGCCAAGAGGGGCGGGGGGGTCCCTACAATGAGCAGTTCTTC; CDR3: CASSQEGRGGPYNEQFF
D: TRBD1; V: TRBV12-3/TRBV12-4; length: 15; size: few; J: TRBJ2-5; DNA: TGTGCCAGCACTCACCGGGACAGGGAGGGAGAGACCCAGTACTTC; CDR3: CASTHRDREGETQYF